This T cell receptor (beta chain) was captured in a study of Ad26.COV2.S vaccination and SARS-CoV-2 variants. Sample treatment: 19 received Ad26.COV2.S at low or high dose, single or two shots; roughly five received placebo; per-sample allocation not given. Day 63 following the first vaccine or placebo injection was when the samples were taken. Libraries were prepared by immunoSEQ multiplex PCR; TCRdb keeps only in-frame clonotypes and omits some of them. Among about 400,000 clones listed, around 89% were seen once. Germline V CDR1 and CDR2: SGHTA, FQGNSA. V was trimmed by 3 bases and J by 6 bases, leaving 9 bases between them. The CDR3 contains 12 residues.

Sample: peripheral blood, taken in a trial of Ad26.COV2.S vaccine versus placebo. The sequence was obtained from a person between 18 and 60 years old who received the Ad26.COV2.S COVID-19 vaccine or a placebo. V and J are TRBV7-2 and TRBJ2-7; D assignment may be TRBD1 or TRBD2 (5 bases each). As DNA, the CDR3 is TGTGCCAGCAGCTTGAGAGGGGTCGAGCAGTACTTC. As protein: CASSLRGVEQYF.